One sample yielded the 11 T cell receptor beta chains listed below, sequenced in a study of CD8 T cells in ankylosing spondylitis (TCRdb year 2017). The library was built by means of 5' RACE. TCRdb records Illumina HiSeq 2500 as the sequencer. TCRdb reran the public reads through fastp at Q25 and MiXCR, keeping productive beta chains. Every distinct CDR3 protein forms one entry, paired with its most common genes and DNA. The sample records approximately 300,000 distinct CDR3 sequences, 15% to 25% of which are singletons. The ten largest clonotypes hold roughly 7.4% of the sample. Material for sequencing was blood, either unsorted or a sorted T cell fraction (not recorded which). Receptors were obtained from a male donor with ankylosing spondylitis or in good health (not recorded which).

This chain joins TRBV12-3 or TRBV12-4 and TRBJ1-1, with D perhaps TRBD1 (5 bases). This CDR3 is 14 amino acids long. Trimming removed 7 bases at V and 4 bases at J, with 16 bases between. CDR3 DNA: TGTGCCAGCACCAGGGACCCCGGTGTCACTGAAGCTTTCTTT. Encoded protein: CASTRDPGVTEAFF.

This clonotype was seen a few times. J is TRBJ1-4 and V is TRBV20-1; 7 bases map to TRBD1. The germline gives CDR1 DFQATT, CDR2 SNEGSKA (reference sequence). With V trimmed by 5 bases and J by 8 bases, 8 bases remained unmatched. The CDR3 loop spans 13 amino acids. CDR3 sequence: CSARQGSGEKLFF. In DNA form, the CDR3 reads TGCAGTGCTCGACAGGGTTCGGGCGAAAAACTGTTTTTT.

This clonotype was counted between two and nine times. The gene calls are TRBV5-1 and TRBJ1-3; D is uncertain. V dropped 0 bases and J dropped 0 bases, with 10 bases sitting between them. The germline gives CDR1 SGHRS, CDR2 YFSETQ. This CDR3 region has 16 residues. The CDR3: CASSLGARTSGNTIYF. CDR3 coding DNA: TGCGCCAGCAGCTTGGGTGCGAGGACCTCTGGAAACACCATATATTTT.

This clonotype was recorded a few times. This chain joins TRBV10-3 and TRBJ1-1, with no clear D. V dropped 4 bases and J dropped 0 bases, with 6 bases sitting between them. The CDR3 is 13 amino acids. The germline gives CDR1 ENHRY, CDR2 SYGVKD. Written as DNA, the CDR3 is TGTGCCATCAGTGGGGGAGTGAACACTGAAGCTTTCTTT. Its translation is CAISGGVNTEAFF.

The chain employs TRBV24-1 and TRBJ1-1, with D unresolved. Germline V gives CDR1 KGHDR, CDR2 SFDVKD. The CDR3 extends over 15 amino acids. The V end was cut by 2 bases, the J end by 5 bases, with 14 bases between. This CDR3 is CATSDSRTGGTEAFF. CDR3 sequence (DNA): TGTGCCACCAGTGATTCCCGGACCGGTGGGACTGAAGCTTTCTTT.

The chain uses TRBV10-3 and TRBJ1-2; 9 nucleotides align to TRBD1. J was trimmed by 3 bases and V by 5 bases; bases with no gene match: 4. Germline lookup yields CDR1 ENHRY and CDR2 SYGVKD. The CDR3 is 14 amino acids. This chain's CDR3 is CAISKDRGDYGYTF. In nucleotides, the CDR3 is TGTGCCATCAGTAAGGACAGGGGAGACTATGGCTACACCTTC.

This clonotype was picked up a small number of times. The chain links TRBV20-1 to TRBJ1-1, with D perhaps matching TRBD1 (5 bases). The CDR3 consists of 13 residues. The germline CDR1 and CDR2 sequences are DFQATT and SNEGSKA (reference sequence). The germline V and J ends were trimmed by 2 bases and 1 base, with 8 bases remaining between them. In DNA, the CDR3 is TGCAGTGCTAGATGGACATCGAACACTGAAGCTTTCTTT. Translated, it gives CSARWTSNTEAFF.

This clonotype was observed a few times. The rearrangement uses TRBV5-1 and TRBJ2-1, with TRBD2 matching 7 bases. This CDR3 comprises 17 residues. The germline V gene has CDR1 SGHRS and CDR2 YFSETQ. V shed 0 bases and J 1 base; nucleotides not matched to a gene: 7. DNA of the CDR3: TGCGCCAGCAGCTTGGAGGCGGGGGTTAGTTCCTACAATGAGCAGTTCTTC. Protein: CASSLEAGVSSYNEQFF.

This sequence joins TRBV10-3 and TRBJ2-5; 9 nucleotides align to TRBD2. Germline-derived CDR1 and CDR2 are ENHRY and SYGVKD. Trimming at V came to 1 base and at J to 4 bases, leaving 7 bases not matched to a gene. The CDR3 extends over 16 amino acids. CDR3 residues: CAISELAGGPGETQYF. In nucleotides, the CDR3 is TGTGCCATCAGTGAGTTGGCGGGAGGGCCTGGAGAGACCCAGTACTTC.

This clonotype was seen more than once but under ten times. The chain recombines TRBV4-1 with TRBJ2-1, with TRBD2 identical over 10 bases. The ends lost 0 bases at V and 10 bases at J; junction bases unmatched: 6. The CDR3 consists of 15 residues. The germline V gene has CDR1 MGHRA and CDR2 YSYEKL. In DNA form, the CDR3 reads TGCGCCAGCAGCCAAGATCGGGGACTAGCGAAAGAGCAGTTCTTC. Its translation is CASSQDRGLAKEQFF.

The genes are TRBV7-8 and TRBJ2-1; D gene unclear. Germline V gives CDR1 SGHVS, CDR2 FQNEAQ. This CDR3 is 15 amino acids long. Trimming shortened V by 2 bases and J by 0 bases, and 8 bases separated the two germline ends. In DNA form, the CDR3 reads TGTGCCAGCAGCTTAAGGTGGGACTCCTACAATGAGCAGTTCTTC. Translation gives CASSLRWDSYNEQFF.